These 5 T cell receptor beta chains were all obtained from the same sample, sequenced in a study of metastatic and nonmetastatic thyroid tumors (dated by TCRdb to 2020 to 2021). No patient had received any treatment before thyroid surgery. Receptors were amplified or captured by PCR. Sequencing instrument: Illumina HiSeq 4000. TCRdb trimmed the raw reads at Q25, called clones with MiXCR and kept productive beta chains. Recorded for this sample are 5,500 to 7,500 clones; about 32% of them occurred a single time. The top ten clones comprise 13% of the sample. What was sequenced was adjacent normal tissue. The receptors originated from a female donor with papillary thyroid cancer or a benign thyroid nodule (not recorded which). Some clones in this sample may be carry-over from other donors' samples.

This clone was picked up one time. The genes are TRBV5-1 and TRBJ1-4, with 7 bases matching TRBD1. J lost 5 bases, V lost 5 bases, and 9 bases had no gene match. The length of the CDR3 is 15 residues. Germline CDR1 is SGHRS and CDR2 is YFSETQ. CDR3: CASRSSGTVNEKLFF. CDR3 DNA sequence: TGCGCCAGCAGGAGCTCCGGGACAGTGAATGAAAAACTGTTTTTT.

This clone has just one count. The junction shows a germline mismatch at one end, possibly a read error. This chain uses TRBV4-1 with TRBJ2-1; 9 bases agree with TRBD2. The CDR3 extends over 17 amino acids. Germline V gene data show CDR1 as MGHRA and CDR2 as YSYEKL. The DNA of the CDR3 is TGCGCCAGCAGCCCGATATTACTAGCGGGCCCGTACAGTGAGCAGTTCTTC. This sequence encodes CASSPILLAGPYSEQFF.

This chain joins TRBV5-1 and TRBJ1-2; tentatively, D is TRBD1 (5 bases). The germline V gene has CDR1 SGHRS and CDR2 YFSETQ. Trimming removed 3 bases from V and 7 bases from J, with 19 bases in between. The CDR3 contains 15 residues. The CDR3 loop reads CASSSDPGTAGGYTF. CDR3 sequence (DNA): TGCGCCAGCAGCTCTGACCCGGGGACGGCGGGTGGCTACACCTTC.

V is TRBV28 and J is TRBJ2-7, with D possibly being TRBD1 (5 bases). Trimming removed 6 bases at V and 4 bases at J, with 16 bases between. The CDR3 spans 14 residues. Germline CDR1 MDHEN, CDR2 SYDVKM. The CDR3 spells CASSPSSPGYEQYF. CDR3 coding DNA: TGTGCCAGCAGCCCATCATCGCCAGGGTACGAGCAGTACTTC. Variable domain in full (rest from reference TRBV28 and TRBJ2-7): DVKVTQSSRYLVKRTGEKVFLECVQDMDHENMFWYRQDPGLGLRLIYFSYDVKMKEKGDIPEGYSVSREKKERFSLILESASTNQTSMYLCASSPSSPGYEQYFGPGTRLTVT.

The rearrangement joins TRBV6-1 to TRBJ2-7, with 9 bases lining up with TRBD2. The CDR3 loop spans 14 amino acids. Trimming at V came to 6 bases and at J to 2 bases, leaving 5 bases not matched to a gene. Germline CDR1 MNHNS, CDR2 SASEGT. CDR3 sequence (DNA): TGTGCCAGCAGGAGACTAGCGGACGCCTACGAGCAGTACTTC. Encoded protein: CASRRLADAYEQYF.